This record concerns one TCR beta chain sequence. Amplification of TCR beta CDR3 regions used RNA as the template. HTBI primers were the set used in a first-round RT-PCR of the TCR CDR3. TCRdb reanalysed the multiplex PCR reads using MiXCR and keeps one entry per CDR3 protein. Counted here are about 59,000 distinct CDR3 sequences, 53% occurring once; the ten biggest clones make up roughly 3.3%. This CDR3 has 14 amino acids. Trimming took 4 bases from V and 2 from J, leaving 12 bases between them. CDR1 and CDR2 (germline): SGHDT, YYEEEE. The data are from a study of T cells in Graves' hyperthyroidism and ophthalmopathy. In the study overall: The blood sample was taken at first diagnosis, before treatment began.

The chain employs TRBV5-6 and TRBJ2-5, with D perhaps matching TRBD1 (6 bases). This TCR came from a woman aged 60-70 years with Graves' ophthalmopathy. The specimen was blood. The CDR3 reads CASSNRDTQETQYF. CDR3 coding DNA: TGTGCCAGCAGCAACCGGGACACTCAAGAGACCCAGTACTTC. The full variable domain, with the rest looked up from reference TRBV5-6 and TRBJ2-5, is DAGVTQSPTHLIKTRGQQVTLRCSPKSGHDTVSWYQQALGQGPQFIFQYYEEEERQRGNFPDRFSGHQFPNYSSELNVNALLLGDSALYLCASSNRDTQETQYFGPGTRLLVL.